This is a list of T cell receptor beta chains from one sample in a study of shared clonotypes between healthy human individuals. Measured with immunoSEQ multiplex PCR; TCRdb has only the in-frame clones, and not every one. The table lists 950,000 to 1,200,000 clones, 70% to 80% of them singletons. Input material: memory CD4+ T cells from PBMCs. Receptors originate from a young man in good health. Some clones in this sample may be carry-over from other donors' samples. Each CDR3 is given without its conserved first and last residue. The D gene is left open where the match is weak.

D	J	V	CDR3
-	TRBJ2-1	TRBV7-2	ASSLRGDEQF
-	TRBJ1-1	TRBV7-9	ASSSRRTAVNTEAF
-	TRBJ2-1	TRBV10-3	AISESVRVDNEQF
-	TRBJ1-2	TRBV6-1	ASSDRAGPIYGYT
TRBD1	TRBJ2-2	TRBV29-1	SGGQGYGELF
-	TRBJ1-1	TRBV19	ASSDAGPGTEAF
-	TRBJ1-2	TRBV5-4	ASSPSGGQNYGYT
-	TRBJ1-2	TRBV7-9	ASSLARGIPGYT
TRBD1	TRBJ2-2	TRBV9	ASSVNRDRNTGELF
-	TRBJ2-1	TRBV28	ASMIARANEQF
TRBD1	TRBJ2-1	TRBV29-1	SVEGQAYNEQF
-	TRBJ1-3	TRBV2	ASSVGQAGGRNTIY
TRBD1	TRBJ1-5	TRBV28	ASRRQGAFNQPQH
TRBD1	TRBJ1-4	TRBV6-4	ASSDSGQRNEKLF
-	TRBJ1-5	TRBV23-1	ASSREEHQPQH
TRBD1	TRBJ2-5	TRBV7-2	ASSLTGNQETQY
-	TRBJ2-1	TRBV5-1	ASSLQGDTAYNEQF
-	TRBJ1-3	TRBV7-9	ATRPARRQNNSGNTIY
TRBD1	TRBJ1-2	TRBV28	ASRIGTGDIYGYT
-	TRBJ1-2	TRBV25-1	ASSDSASTDYGYT
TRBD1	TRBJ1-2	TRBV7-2	ASSLSGDRGLRNYGYT
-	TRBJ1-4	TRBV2	ASSWGGLNEKLF
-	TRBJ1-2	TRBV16	ASSRGPSYGYT
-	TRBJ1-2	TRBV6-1	ASSEGLQGGYT
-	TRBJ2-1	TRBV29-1	SVQGVSYNEQF
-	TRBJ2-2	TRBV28	ASSSRDTGELF
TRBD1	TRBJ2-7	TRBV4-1	ASSHLEDRRTYEQY
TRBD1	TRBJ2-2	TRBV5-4	ASSSTGGRTGELF
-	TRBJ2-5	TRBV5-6	ASSLGPRQGTQY
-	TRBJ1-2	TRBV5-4	ASSLGGAANYGYT
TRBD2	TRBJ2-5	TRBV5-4	ASSSGTTKETQY
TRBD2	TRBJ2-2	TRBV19	ATTRNSGSSVGELF
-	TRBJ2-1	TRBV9	ASSATPGAVNEQF
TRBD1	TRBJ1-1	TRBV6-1	ASSEGETRGQGEEAF
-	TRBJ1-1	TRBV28	ASSAGSLFGTEAF
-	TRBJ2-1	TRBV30	AWSVTWQGGFNEQF
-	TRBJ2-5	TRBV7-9	ASSSWGETQY
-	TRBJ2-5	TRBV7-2	ASIRGGQETQY
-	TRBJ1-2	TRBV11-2	ASSSPSSNYGYT
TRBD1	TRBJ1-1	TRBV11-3	ASSLRQGRAF
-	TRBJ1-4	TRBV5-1	ASSPSGASNEKLF
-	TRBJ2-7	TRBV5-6	ASSYRDGTS
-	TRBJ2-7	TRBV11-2	ASSLVSGGAYEQY
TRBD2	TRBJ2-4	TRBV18	ASSPPRSSGRKNIQY
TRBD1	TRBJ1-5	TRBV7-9	ASSRQGETPQH